A selection of T cell receptor beta chains follows, all from one sample in a study of a mutant IDH1 vaccine in newly diagnosed glioma. This table comes from immunoSEQ multiplex PCR, and its TCRdb copy is limited to in-frame clones, with some not included. The sample carries 24,000 or so clones, 90% to 95% recorded once. The sequencing used PBMCs, collected from a glioma patient treated with radiotherapy, temozolomide or both. The receptors come from a man aged 40-49 years with glioma. The conserved cysteine and the conserved F or W are not part of the CDR3 here.

cdr3_aa v_call cdr3_length
ASSEGRISNQPQH TRBV2 13
AIRRGGEWTEAF TRBV19 12
ASSLGQGVSLGYT TRBV5-5 13
ASSITENTGELF TRBV19 12
ASSGQGAYEQY TRBV5-6 11
ASSPLSGGLYEQY TRBV9 13
ASSRTLDNSPLH TRBV11-3 12
AWSVRMRQSKNIQY TRBV30 14
ASSYGTTYEQY TRBV27 11
ASSASPGTVQPQH TRBV7-2 13
ASSLSRSGELF TRBV7-3 11
ASSLWTEITEAF TRBV5-6 12
ASSQEGSAQPQH TRBV4-1 12
ASSGGRGDGYT TRBV2 11
ASALTGANTEAF TRBV13 12
ASSIHTGELF TRBV19 10
ASSQLAGGETQY TRBV4-1 12
ASSYSTGANTEAF TRBV6-6 13
ASSLIPSGNLIEQY TRBV28 14
ASSVGRGGINQPQH TRBV2 14
ATSRPRGEYNEQF TRBV15 13
ASSRDRDGGAF TRBV27 11
ASSTGDGGTGAWEQF TRBV5-4 15
ASSLDVSGPLGTQY TRBV5-1 14
ASRLTGDGELF TRBV6-1 11
ASSESGLADGETQY TRBV10-2 14
ASSQGTNQPQH TRBV6-6 11
ASSEGTSNEQY TRBV10-1 11
ASSLDRGDGYT TRBV5-1 11
ASSLAGGGNTIY TRBV5-4 12
ASSELRLAGLRGEQY TRBV28 15
AWNPNTEAF TRBV30 9
ALQGGQAEAF TRBV25-1 10
AWSVLAGENNQPQH TRBV30 14
ASSLGGTSGSTQY TRBV13 13
ATSLIRGAGAEAF TRBV15 13
ASSLEGGTTYEQY TRBV7-2 13
ASSPAGNNEQF TRBV5-1 11
ASSYSRDASYGYT TRBV6-5 13
ASSFRDGESYEQY TRBV6-1 13
ASSSLDTQY TRBV27 9
ASSTDSGTGGRGQY TRBV7-9 14
ASSRDRGTGNTIY TRBV4-1 13
AWSLTGGRETQY TRBV30 12
ASSLYRNQPQH TRBV27 11
ASSFLTGVNYEQY TRBV19 13
ASSEQGDYGYT TRBV6-1 11
ASSLDARDDNSPLH TRBV7-2 14
ASSPLPGVYEQY TRBV4-1 12
ASSEAGGEYEQY TRBV6-1 12
ASRDQWGRPQH TRBV6-1 11